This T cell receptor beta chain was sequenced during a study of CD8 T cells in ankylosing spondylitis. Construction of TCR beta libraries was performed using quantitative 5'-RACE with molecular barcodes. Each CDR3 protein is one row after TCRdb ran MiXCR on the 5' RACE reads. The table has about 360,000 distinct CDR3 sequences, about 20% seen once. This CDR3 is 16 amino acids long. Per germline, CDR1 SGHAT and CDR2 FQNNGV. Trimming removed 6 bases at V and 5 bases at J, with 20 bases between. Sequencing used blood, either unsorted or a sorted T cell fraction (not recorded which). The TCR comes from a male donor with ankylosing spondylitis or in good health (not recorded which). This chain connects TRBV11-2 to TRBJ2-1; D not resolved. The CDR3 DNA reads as TGTGCCAGCAGTCTTAGTTGGCAGGACGGAAACAATGAGCAGTTCTTC. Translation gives CASSLSWQDGNNEQFF.